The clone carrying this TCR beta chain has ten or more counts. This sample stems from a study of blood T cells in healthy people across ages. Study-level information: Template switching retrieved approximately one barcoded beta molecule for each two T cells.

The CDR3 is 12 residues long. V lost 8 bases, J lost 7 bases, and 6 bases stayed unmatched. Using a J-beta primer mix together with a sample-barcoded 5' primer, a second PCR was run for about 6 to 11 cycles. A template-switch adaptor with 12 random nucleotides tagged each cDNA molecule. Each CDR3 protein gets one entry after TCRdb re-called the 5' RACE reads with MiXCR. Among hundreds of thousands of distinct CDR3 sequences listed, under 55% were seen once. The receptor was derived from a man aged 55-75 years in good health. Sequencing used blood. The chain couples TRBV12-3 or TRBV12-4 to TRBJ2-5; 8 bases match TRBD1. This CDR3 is CASGQGVGTQYF. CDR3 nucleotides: TGTGCCAGCGGACAGGGTGTTGGGACCCAGTACTTC.